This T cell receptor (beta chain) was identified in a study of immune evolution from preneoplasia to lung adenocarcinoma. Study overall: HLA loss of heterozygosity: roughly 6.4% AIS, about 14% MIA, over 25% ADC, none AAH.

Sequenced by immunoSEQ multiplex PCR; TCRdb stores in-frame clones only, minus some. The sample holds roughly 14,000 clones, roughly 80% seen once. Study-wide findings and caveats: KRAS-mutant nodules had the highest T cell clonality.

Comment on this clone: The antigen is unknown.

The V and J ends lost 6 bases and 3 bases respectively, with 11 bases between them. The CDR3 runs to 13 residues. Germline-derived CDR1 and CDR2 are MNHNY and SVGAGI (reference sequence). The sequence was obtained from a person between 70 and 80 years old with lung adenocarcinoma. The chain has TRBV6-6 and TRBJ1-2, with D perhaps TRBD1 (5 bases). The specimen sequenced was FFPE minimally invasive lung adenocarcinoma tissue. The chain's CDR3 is CASSPGGDYGYTF. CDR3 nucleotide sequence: TGTGCCAGCAGCCCCGGGGGGGACTATGGCTACACCTTC.